Sequencing of this TCR beta chain was carried out in a study of T cells after yellow fever vaccination. The study, taken as a whole, reports: In post-booster samples, most primary-vaccination clones reappeared (roughly 96% CD4, about 90% CD8). Weaker overall was a secondary response that nonetheless peaked faster, on day 5 versus 15.

The TCR cDNA carried a universal primer site and UMIs from 5'RACE template switching. TCRdb used MiXCR to reprocess the 5' RACE reads, holding one entry per CDR3 protein. The sample lists 200,000 to 300,000 distinct CDR3 sequences; 6.9% were seen once. To note about this clonotype: Its antigen is currently unknown.

The CDR3 contains 16 residues. Germline trimming cut 3 bases from V and 0 bases from J; bases unmatched to any gene: 5. Germline CDR1 reads SGHKS; CDR2 reads YYEKEE (reference sequence). This clonotype was obtained from a man aged 25-45 years who received the YFV17D yellow fever vaccine. The V and J genes are TRBV5-5 and TRBJ2-2; 7 bases line up with TRBD2. Source: CD4+ T cells sorted from PBMCs, taken 15 days after the yellow fever booster vaccination. The CDR3, as DNA: TGTGCCAGCAGCTCCGAAGCGGGGACGAACACCGGGGAGCTGTTTTTT. This gives the protein CASSSEAGTNTGELFF.